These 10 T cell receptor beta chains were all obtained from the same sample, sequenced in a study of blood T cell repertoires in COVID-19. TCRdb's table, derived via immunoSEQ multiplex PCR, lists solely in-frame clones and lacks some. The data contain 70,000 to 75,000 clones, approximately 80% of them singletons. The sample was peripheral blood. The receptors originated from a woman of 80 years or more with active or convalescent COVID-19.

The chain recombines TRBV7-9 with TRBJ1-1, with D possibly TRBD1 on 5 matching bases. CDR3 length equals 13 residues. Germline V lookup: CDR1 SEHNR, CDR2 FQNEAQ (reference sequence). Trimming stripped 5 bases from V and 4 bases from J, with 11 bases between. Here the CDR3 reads CASSPPGGTEAFF. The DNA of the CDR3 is TGTGCCAGCAGCCCGCCGGGGGGCACTGAAGCTTTCTTT.

CDR3 residues: CASSLVRSADEQFF. The CDR3 DNA sequence: TGTGCCAGCAGCCTAGTAAGAAGCGCAGATGAGCAGTTCTTC. The rearrangement links TRBV3-1 (or the pseudogene TRBV3-2) to TRBJ2-1; D unresolved. CDR3 size: 14 residues. Germline loops: CDR1 LGHDT, CDR2 YNNKEL (reference sequence). Trimming stripped 4 bases from V and 8 bases from J, with 15 bases between.

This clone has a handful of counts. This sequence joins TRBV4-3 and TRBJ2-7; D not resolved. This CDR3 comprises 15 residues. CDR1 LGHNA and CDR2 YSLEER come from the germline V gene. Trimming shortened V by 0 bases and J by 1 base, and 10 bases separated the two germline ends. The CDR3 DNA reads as TGCGCCAGCAGCCAAGATCGAGCCTCGTCCTACGAGCAGTACTTC. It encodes CASSQDRASSYEQYF.

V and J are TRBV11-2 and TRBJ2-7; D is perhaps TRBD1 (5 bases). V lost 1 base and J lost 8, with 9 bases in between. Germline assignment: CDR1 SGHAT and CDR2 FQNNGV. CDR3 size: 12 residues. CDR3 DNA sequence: TGTGCCAGCAGCTTAGGGGGCCCCAAGCAGTACTTC. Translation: CASSLGGPKQYF.

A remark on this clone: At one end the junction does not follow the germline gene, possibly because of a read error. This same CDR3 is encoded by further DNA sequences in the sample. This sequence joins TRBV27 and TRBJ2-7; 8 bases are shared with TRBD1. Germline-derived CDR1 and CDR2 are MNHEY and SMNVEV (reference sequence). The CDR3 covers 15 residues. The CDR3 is CASSFRTGRTYEQYF. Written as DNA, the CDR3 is TGTGCCAGCAGTTTCCGGACAGGGAGAACCTATGAGCAGTACTTC.

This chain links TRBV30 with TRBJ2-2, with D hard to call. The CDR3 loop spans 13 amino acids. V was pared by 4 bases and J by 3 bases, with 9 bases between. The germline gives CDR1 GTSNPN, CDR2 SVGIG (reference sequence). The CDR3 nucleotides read TGTGCCTGGACCAAACTGGACACCGGGGAGCTGTTTTTT. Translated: CAWTKLDTGELFF.

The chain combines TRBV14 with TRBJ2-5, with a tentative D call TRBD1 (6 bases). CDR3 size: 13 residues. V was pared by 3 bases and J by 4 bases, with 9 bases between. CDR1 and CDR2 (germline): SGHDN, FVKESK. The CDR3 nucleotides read TGTGCCAGCAGCCACCACAGGGTAGAGACCCAGTACTTC. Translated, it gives CASSHHRVETQYF.

The CDR3: CASSSRESPANEQFF. CDR3 DNA sequence: TGTGCCAGCAGCTCCCGGGAGTCTCCGGCGAATGAGCAGTTCTTC. V and J are TRBV7-9 and TRBJ2-1; D might be TRBD2 (6 bases). The CDR3 runs 15 residues. The V and J ends lost 4 bases and 7 bases respectively, with 17 bases between them. CDR1 is SEHNR, CDR2 FQNEAQ, per germline (reference sequence).

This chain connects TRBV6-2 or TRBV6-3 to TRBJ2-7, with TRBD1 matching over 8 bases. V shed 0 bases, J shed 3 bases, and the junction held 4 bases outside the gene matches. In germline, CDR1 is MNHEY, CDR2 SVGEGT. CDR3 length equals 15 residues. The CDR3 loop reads CASSYSYRGDYEQYF. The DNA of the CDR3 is TGTGCCAGCAGTTACTCGTACAGGGGGGACTACGAGCAGTACTTC.

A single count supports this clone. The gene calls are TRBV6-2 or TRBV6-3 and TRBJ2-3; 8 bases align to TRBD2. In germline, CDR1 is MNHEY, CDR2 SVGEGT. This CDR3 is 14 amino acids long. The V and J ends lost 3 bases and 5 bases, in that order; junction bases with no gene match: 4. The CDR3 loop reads CASSYTGGRDTQYF. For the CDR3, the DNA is TGTGCCAGCAGTTATACGGGGGGGCGAGATACGCAGTATTTT.